Listed below are T cell receptor beta chains from one sample, sequenced in a study of high-grade serous ovarian cancer treatment subgroups. The protocol was immunoSEQ multiplex PCR, while the TCRdb copy is restricted to in-frame clones and leaves out a portion. The sample carries some 9,100 clones, roughly 78% recorded once. The sample consisted of tumor tissue. The receptors were gathered from a human donor with high-grade serous ovarian cancer. Each CDR3 is given with its conserved first and last residue. The order of the fields is clone size, D gene, V gene, J gene, CDR3 protein, CDR3 DNA. A D gene is named only where the DNA matches it firmly. Size values are once, few and many counts, or a class for expanded clones, and some rows have none.

>NA|TRBD1|TRBV9|TRBJ1-1
CASSFDRGTEAFF
TGTGCCAGCAGCTTCGACAGGGGGACTGAAGCTTTCTTT
>NA|NA|TRBV5-8|TRBJ2-7
CASSHRRGYEQYF
TGTGCCAGCAGCCACCGGCGGGGCTACGAGCAGTACTTC
>NA|TRBD1|TRBV28|TRBJ1-5
CASSLRRTGGTDQPQHF
TGTGCCAGCAGTTTACGACGCACTGGAGGGACAGATCAGCCCCAGCATTTT
>NA|NA|TRBV7-3|TRBJ2-2
CASSLMGDGTGELFF
TGTGCCAGCAGCTTAATGGGGGACGGGACCGGGGAGCTGTTTTTT
>NA|TRBD2|TRBV29-1|TRBJ2-7
CSVERLAGGNHEQYF
TGCAGCGTTGAGAGACTAGCGGGAGGTAACCACGAGCAGTACTTC
>NA|TRBD1|TRBV7-9|TRBJ2-1
CASTPFQGVYNEQFF
TGTGCCAGCACCCCCTTCCAGGGGGTGTACAATGAGCAGTTCTTC
>few|NA|TRBV4-3|TRBJ2-1
CASSQTVLNEQFF
TGCGCCAGCAGCCAGACCGTACTCAATGAGCAGTTCTTC
>NA|NA|TRBV6-1|TRBJ1-1
CASSEQEGTEAFF
TGTGCCAGCAGTGAACAGGAAGGCACTGAAGCTTTCTTT
>NA|NA|TRBV2|TRBJ2-5
CASSELASPQETQYF
TGTGCCAGCAGTGAACTAGCGAGCCCTCAAGAGACCCAGTACTTC
>few|NA|TRBV5-6|TRBJ2-7
CASSGDADYYEQYF
TGTGCCAGCAGCGGGGACGCTGACTACTACGAGCAGTACTTC
>NA|TRBD1|TRBV19|TRBJ1-1
CASSPRDRSSGAFF
TGTGCCAGTAGTCCCCGGGACAGGTCTTCGGGGGCTTTCTTT
>NA|TRBD1|TRBV29-1|TRBJ2-1
CSVEPGTGGTYNEQFF
TGCAGCGTTGAACCCGGGACAGGTGGTACCTACAATGAGCAGTTCTTC
>NA|NA|TRBV5-8|TRBJ1-4
CASPERGTNEKLFF
TGTGCCAGCCCGGAAAGGGGAACTAATGAAAAACTGTTTTTT
>NA|TRBD2|TRBV6-1|TRBJ2-7
CASSEGTSGFTYEQYF
TGTGCCAGCAGTGAGGGGACTAGCGGCTTCACCTACGAGCAGTACTTC
>few|NA|TRBV29-1|TRBJ1-4
CSAQGGDEKLFF
TGCAGCGCCCAAGGCGGGGATGAAAAACTGTTTTTT
>NA|NA|TRBV6-1|TRBJ1-5
CAVPWGQGGGQPQHF
TGTGCCGTTCCCTGGGGGCAGGGAGGGGGGCAGCCCCAGCATTTT
>NA|NA|TRBV9|TRBJ2-5
CASSVAGTLQETQYF
TGTGCCAGCAGCGTAGCCGGGACACTACAAGAGACCCAGTACTTC
>NA|NA|TRBV10-1|TRBJ1-2
CASSDDGDYGYTF
TGCGCCAGCAGTGATGACGGAGACTATGGCTACACCTTC
>few|NA|TRBV7-6|TRBJ2-7
CASSSGPGREQYF
TGTGCCAGCAGCTCCGGACCAGGTCGGGAGCAGTACTTC
>few|NA|TRBV7-7|TRBJ2-3
CASSLGKGLQPGADTQYF
TGTGCTAGCAGCTTAGGAAAGGGACTCCAGCCGGGGGCAGATACGCAGTATTTT
>NA|NA|TRBV5-1|TRBJ2-3
CASSLIVVSDTQYF
TGCGCCAGCAGCTTGATTGTAGTTTCGGATACGCAGTATTTT
>NA|NA|TRBV15|TRBJ2-5
CATSLKGGGETQYF
TGTGCCACCAGCCTTAAGGGGGGTGGGGAGACCCAGTACTTC
>NA|TRBD2|TRBV9|TRBJ2-7
CASSVGAGYEQYF
TGTGCCAGCAGCGTAGGAGCGGGGTACGAGCAGTACTTC
>NA|TRBD1|TRBV5-1|TRBJ2-7
CASGAQGTGIYEQYF
TGCGCCAGCGGGGCCCAGGGGACAGGGATATACGAGCAGTACTTC
>few|NA|TRBV4-1|TRBJ1-1
CASSQVPDTEAFF
TGCGCCAGCAGCCAAGTCCCGGACACTGAAGCTTTCTTT